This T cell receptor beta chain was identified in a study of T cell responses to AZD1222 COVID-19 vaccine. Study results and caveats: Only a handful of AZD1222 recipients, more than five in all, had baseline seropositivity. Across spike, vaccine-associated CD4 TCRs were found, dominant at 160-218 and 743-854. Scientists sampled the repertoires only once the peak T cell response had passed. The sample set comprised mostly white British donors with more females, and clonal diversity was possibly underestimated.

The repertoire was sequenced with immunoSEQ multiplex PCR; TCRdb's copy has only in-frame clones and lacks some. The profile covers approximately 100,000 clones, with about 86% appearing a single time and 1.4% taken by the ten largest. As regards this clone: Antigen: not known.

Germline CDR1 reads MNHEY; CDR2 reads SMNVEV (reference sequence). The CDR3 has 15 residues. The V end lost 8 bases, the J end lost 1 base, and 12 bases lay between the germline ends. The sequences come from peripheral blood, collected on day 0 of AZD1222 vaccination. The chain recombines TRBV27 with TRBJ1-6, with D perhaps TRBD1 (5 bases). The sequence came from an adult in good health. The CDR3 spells CASPSRASYNSPLHF. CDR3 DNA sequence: TGTGCCAGCCCCTCCAGGGCATCCTATAATTCACCCCTCCACTTT.